Each of the 12 T cell receptor beta chains below was sequenced from the same sample in a study of Tregs in tolerant kidney transplant recipients. Only in-frame clones appear in the TCRdb table, and some are missing; sequencing was by immunoSEQ multiplex PCR. The ten top clones account for about 8%, within a sample of approximately 31,000 clones. The sample in question was CD8+ T cells from blood, obtained before the transplant. The receptors here all came from a human donor who received a combined kidney and bone marrow transplant.

On this clone: The read comes to an end 3 residues before the CDR3 does, leaving the germline J gene to fill in the end. The chain couples TRBV7-9 to TRBJ2-7, with TRBD2 matching over 9 bases. V lost 3 bases and J lost 3; bases outside the gene matches: 6. CDR1 is SEHNR, CDR2 FQNEAQ, per germline (reference sequence). This CDR3 is 15 amino acids long. The part of the CDR3 DNA that was read is TGTGCCAGCAGCTTCGCCGGGACTAGCCTCTACGAG. Translation gives CASSFAGTSLYE. The whole CDR3 sequence is CASSFAGTSLYEQYF.

Partial CDR3 DNA: TGCAGTGCTAGAGAGGGGACTAGCGGGTACTACGAG. Encoded protein: CSAREGTSGYYE. The CDR3 as a whole reads CSAREGTSGYYEQYF. This rearrangement joins TRBV20-1 to TRBJ2-7; TRBD2 agrees at 12 bases. Read data end 3 residues before the CDR3 end; the end is taken from the germline J gene. Trimming removed 0 bases from V and 3 bases from J; junction bases left unmatched: 3. This CDR3 spans 15 amino acids. Germline CDR1 is DFQATT and CDR2 is SNEGSKA (reference sequence).

In the case of this clone: From the germline J gene comes the end of the CDR3, since the read stops 3 residues before it. The chain joins TRBV9 to TRBJ1-1; D may be TRBD1 (6 bases). Germline V CDR1 and CDR2: SGDLS, YYNGEE. This CDR3 contains 12 residues. The CDR3 here is CASSVVDREAFF. The sequenced CDR3 bases are TGTGCCAGCAGCGTAGTGGACAGAGAA.

About this clone: Read sequence stops 3 residues before the CDR3 end, and the germline J gene provides the missing end. The rearrangement joins TRBV23-1 to TRBJ2-2; no clear D. TRBV23-1 is noted as an ORF with a role that remains uncertain. The V end lost 8 bases, the J end lost 3 bases, and 13 bases lay between the germline ends. This CDR3 region has 14 residues. This chain's CDR3 is CASPLRRYTGELFF. Partial CDR3 DNA: TGCGCCAGCCCCCTTCGGCGGTACACCGGGGAG.

A note on this clone: Read sequence stops 3 residues before the CDR3 end, and the germline J gene provides the missing end. J is TRBJ2-4 and V is TRBV5-1; the D gene is possibly TRBD2 (6 bases). Germline V gene sequence: CDR1 SGHRS, CDR2 YFSETQ. Trimming shortened V by 3 bases and J by 3 bases, and 16 bases separated the two germline ends. The CDR3 spans 16 residues. The CDR3 bases that were read are TGCGCCAGCAGCTGGGACTCAGGGATGGGCAAAAACATT. It codes for CASSWDSGMGKNI. Given in full, the CDR3 is CASSWDSGMGKNIQYF.

About this clone itself: The CDR3 extends 3 residues past the end of the read, so its final part is completed from the germline J gene. The chain is built from TRBV18 and TRBJ1-1, with D maybe TRBD1 (6 bases). The CDR3 consists of 16 residues. Germline CDR1 reads KGHSH; CDR2 reads LQKENI. V lost 3 bases and J 0 bases, leaving 14 bases between the germline ends. CDR3 amino acids: CASSPYGQHMNTEAFF. The part of the CDR3 DNA that was read is TGTGCCAGCTCACCGTATGGACAGCACATGAACACTGAA.

Note on this clone: The read falls 3 residues short of the CDR3 end, and the missing part is taken from the germline J gene. This sequence joins TRBV18 and TRBJ1-2; TRBD1 might be the D (6 bases). Germline V gene sequence: CDR1 KGHSH, CDR2 LQKENI. This CDR3 has 12 amino acids. V lost 5 bases to trimming and J lost 3 bases, with 7 bases between them. CDR3 DNA (partial): TGTGCCAGCTCATCAGGGGACTATGGC. Translated: CASSSGDYG. Given in full, the CDR3 is CASSSGDYGYTF.

As regards this clone: The read terminates 3 residues before the CDR3 end, so the remaining end is supplied by the germline J gene. V and J are TRBV7-2 and TRBJ2-1; a possible D gene is TRBD1 (5 bases). The germline V gene encodes CDR1 SGHTA and CDR2 FQGNSA. Trimming cost V 3 bases and J 8 bases, with 14 bases left between them. The CDR3 is 14 residues long. The CDR3 here is CASSLPVGLDEQFF. CDR3 bases read: TGTGCCAGCAGCTTGCCGGTGGGGCTCGATGAG.

Remarks on this clone: Read data end 3 residues before the CDR3 end; the end is taken from the germline J gene. The chain carries TRBV7-9 and TRBJ1-1; TRBD1 aligns across 7 bases. CDR1 and CDR2 (germline): SEHNR, FQNEAQ (reference sequence). The CDR3 has 15 amino acids. Trimming cost V 8 bases and J 0 bases; bases outside gene matches: 9. The sequenced CDR3 bases are TGTGCCAGCGAAGCAGGGGGAGGAATGAACACTGAA. Translation: CASEAGGGMNTE. The complete CDR3 sequence is CASEAGGGMNTEAFF.

Worth noting for this clone: The CDR3 end falls 3 residues outside the read, so it is completed with the germline J gene. This chain joins TRBV6-2 or TRBV6-3 and TRBJ1-5; 9 nucleotides match TRBD1. Germline V gene sequence: CDR1 MNHEY, CDR2 SVGEGT. CDR3 length: 15 residues. After removal of 2 bases from V and 6 bases from J, the junction contained 5 bases not matched to a gene. The CDR3 sequence is CASSYRGQGSQPQHF. CDR3 bases read: TGTGCCAGCAGTTACAGAGGACAGGGGAGTCAGCCC.

Note on this clone: The DNA ends 3 residues before the CDR3 does, and the rest of the CDR3 is filled in from the germline J gene. The chain carries TRBV5-5 and TRBJ2-1; TRBD2 agrees at 9 bases. CDR1 is SGHKS and CDR2 is YYEKEE in the germline V gene (reference sequence). Trimming removed 1 base from V and 5 bases from J; junction bases left unmatched: 4. The CDR3 covers 15 residues. The CDR3 here is CASSLPSGENNEQFF. CDR3 bases read: TGTGCCAGCAGCTTGCCTAGCGGGGAGAACAATGAG.

The CDR3 bases that were read are TGTGCCAGCAGTGTCGGGACTAGCGGACTCGATGAG. Translated, it gives CASSVGTSGLDE. The entire CDR3 sequence reads CASSVGTSGLDEQFF. The chain carries TRBV2 and TRBJ2-1; 11 bases fit TRBD2. The CDR3 is cut off 3 residues early in the read; its end comes from the germline J gene. The length of the CDR3 is 15 residues. J lost 8 bases, V lost 4 bases, and 7 bases had no gene match. Germline V lookup: CDR1 SNHLY, CDR2 FYNNEI.